This T cell receptor (beta chain) originates from a study of Graves' ophthalmopathy and Graves' hyperthyroidism. For the study at large: Before any treatment, peripheral blood was taken at the initial diagnosis.

TCR beta CDR3 regions were amplified from RNA transcripts. Second-round multiplex PCR followed a first-round RT-PCR using HTBI primers. TCRdb fed the multiplex PCR reads into MiXCR, producing one record per CDR3 protein. The data show fewer than 650,000 distinct CDR3 sequences, about a fifth seen once. Between the trimmed V and J ends, which lost 7 bases and 4 bases, there was a span of 11 bases. The CDR3 is 13 residues long. Study-wide points: A roughly 80% specificity and around 86% sensitivity were achieved by a 13-signature model that separated ophthalmopathy from stable hyperthyroidism. The blood repertoire also included most expanded thyroid clonotypes above 0.001 frequency.

Patients were diagnosed from clinical symptoms, serum thyroxine, TRAb, thyroid ultrasound and orbital computed tomography. This clonotype has just a few counts. What it binds is unknown. The clonotype comes from a woman aged 18 to 35 with stable Graves' hyperthyroidism. Some clones in this sample may be carry-over from other donors' samples. V usage is TRBV12-3 or TRBV12-4 and J usage is TRBJ2-4, with D possibly being TRBD2 (6 bases). The sequenced sample consisted of peripheral blood. CDR3 bases: TGTGCCAGCAACCGCGGGGAAAAAAACATTCAGTACTTC. Its protein product is CASNRGEKNIQYF.